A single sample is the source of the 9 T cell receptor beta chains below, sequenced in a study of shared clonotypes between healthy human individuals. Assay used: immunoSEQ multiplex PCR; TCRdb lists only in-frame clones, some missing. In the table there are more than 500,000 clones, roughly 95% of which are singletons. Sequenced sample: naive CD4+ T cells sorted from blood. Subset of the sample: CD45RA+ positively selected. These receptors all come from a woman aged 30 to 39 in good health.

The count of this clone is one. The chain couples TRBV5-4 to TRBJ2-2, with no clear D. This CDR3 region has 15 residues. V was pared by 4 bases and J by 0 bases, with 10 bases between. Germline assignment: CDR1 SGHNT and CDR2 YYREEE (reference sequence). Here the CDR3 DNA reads TGTGCCAGCAGCCCCGTACACGCGAACACCGGGGAGCTGTTTTTT. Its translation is CASSPVHANTGELFF.

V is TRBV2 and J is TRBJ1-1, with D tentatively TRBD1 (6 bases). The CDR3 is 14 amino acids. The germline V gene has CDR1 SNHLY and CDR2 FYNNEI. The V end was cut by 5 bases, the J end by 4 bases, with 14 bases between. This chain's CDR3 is CASSPGAPGTEAFF. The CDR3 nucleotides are TGTGCCAGCAGTCCAGGGGCCCCGGGCACTGAAGCTTTCTTT.

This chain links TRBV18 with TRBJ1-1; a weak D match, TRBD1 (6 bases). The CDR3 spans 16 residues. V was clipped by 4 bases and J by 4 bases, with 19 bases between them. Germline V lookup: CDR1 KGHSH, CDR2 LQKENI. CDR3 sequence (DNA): TGTGCCAGCTCACATAAGGAACAGGGCATAGGCACTGAAGCTTTCTTT. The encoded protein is CASSHKEQGIGTEAFF.

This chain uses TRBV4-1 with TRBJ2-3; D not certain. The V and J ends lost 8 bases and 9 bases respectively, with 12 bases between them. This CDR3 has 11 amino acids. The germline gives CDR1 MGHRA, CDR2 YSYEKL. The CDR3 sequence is CASGSQQTQYF. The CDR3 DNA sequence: TGCGCCAGCGGATCTCAGCAAACGCAGTATTTT.

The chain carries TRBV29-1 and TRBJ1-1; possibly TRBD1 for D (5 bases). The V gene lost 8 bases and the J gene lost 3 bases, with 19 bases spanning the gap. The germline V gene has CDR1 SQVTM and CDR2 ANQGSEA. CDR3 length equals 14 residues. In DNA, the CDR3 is TGCAGCATTGGGGGAGAGGTAGATTACACTGAAGCTTTCTTT. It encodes CSIGGEVDYTEAFF.

This CDR3 reads CASSTGGAGNTEAFF. The DNA for the CDR3 is TGCGCCAGCAGTACAGGGGGCGCGGGGAACACTGAAGCTTTCTTT. The chain couples TRBV5-1 to TRBJ1-1; 9 bases are a match to TRBD1. V was pared by 5 bases and J by 1 base, with 6 bases of the junction left unmatched. Per germline, CDR1 SGHRS and CDR2 YFSETQ. CDR3 length: 15 amino acids.

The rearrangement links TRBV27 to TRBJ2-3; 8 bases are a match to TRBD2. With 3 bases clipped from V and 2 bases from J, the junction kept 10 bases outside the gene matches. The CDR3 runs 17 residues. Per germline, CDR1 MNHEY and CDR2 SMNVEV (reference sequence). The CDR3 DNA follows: TGTGCCAGCAGTTTCCGTCCCTCCGGGAGGGCCACAGATACGCAGTATTTT. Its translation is CASSFRPSGRATDTQYF.

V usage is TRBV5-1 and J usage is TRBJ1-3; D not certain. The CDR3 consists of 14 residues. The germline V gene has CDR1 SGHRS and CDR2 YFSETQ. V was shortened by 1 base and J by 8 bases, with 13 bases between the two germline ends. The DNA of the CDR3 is TGCGCCAGCAGCTTGTTCGGCGCGCGGGACACCATATATTTT. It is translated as CASSLFGARDTIYF.

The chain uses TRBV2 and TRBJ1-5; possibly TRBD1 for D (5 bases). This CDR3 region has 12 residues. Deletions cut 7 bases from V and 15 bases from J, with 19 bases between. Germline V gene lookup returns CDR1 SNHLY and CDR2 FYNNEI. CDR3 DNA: TGTGCCAGCATGGCAGGGAAGGGCAGTTGGCATTTT. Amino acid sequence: CASMAGKGSWHF.